Included here is one T cell receptor beta chain sequence, with context. This receptor's antigen is unknown. Base qualities were left out, and no much larger clone turns up one base away. The data stem from a study of shared clonotypes between healthy human individuals (dated by TCRdb to the early 2020s). Concerning the study at large: The cohort included three men and a couple of women between 18 and 49 years of age. Leukapheresis yielded between about 0.94 and 8.9 billion PBMCs per donor. To estimate repertoire size and how much clonotype sharing occurs between individuals, the study deeply sequenced the blood TCR repertoires of a handful of healthy adults. For each donor, CD4 naive and CD4 memory were each run on three plates, CD8 naive on two plates, and CD8 memory on one plate. To increase sequencing depth and limit assay-specific biases, different laboratories used diverse techniques to prepare libraries and sequence TCR repertoires. Overall results and qualifications from the work: Larger estimated clonotype richness was generally found for naive subsets than for memory subsets. Compared with non-shared clonotypes, clonotypes shared by all four sorted-subset donors had higher generation probabilities. Pairwise subsampling indicated that sequencing depth was expected to affect the degree of clonotype sharing among donors. Because the study included a small number of donors, the genetic and exposure-history diversity represented was limited. When a handful of donors were compared, the shared fraction of clonotypes was around 4.6% for naive CD4, around 4% for naive CD8, roughly 2.5% for memory CD4, and 0.4% for memory CD8. Sampling was restricted to blood, and TCR repertoires in tissue are likely to differ from TCR repertoires in blood. Rarefaction of sorted-subset datasets indicated incomplete sequencing despite the large sequencing depth.

The donors were healthy, HIV-negative adults with no recently reported acute infections or vaccinations. Only Caucasian adults living in Nashville, Tennessee, USA were represented among the donors. CD4+ T cells were enriched by magnetic negative selection; naive cells were then positively selected on CD45RA, and the negative fraction formed the memory subset. After blood collection by leukapheresis, PBMCs were isolated using Ficoll-Histopaque density gradient centrifugation and then cryopreserved in the vapor phase of liquid nitrogen. Analytical flow cytometry was used to check the purity and quantity of each magnetically sorted T cell population. Genomic DNA was isolated from each sorted fraction and quantified by UV absorbance on a Nanodrop 2000c. The CDR3 starts with the cysteine, ends with the phenylalanine, and has 13 residues. Only the CDR3 DNA is retained, 39 bases long and in frame from the first base. Sequences SGHAT (CDR1) and FQDESV (CDR2) are obtained from the germline V gene (reference sequence). Trimming costs V 7 bases and J 1 base, and their ends lie 10 bases apart.

TCR CDR3 regions were amplified from genomic DNA by multiplex PCR using the deep immunoSEQ assay. Extracted genomic DNA from each cell subset was distributed evenly across all wells of several immunoSEQ 96-well plates, and each plate was treated as a replicate. Each replicate PCR for sorted subsets received about 200 ng genomic DNA, equal to 28,000 or so T cell genomes. Purified libraries were measured with a Qubit 3.0 fluorometer, size-checked on a Bioanalyzer 2100, and measured again with the KAPA Library Quantification kit. A separate single-read 150-cycle Illumina NextSeq 550 flow cell was used to sequence each immunoSEQ 96-well plate. As for the authors' bioinformatics: Because the immunoSEQ output held only junctional sequences and lacked quality scores, the filtering could not match the filtering applied to full-length reads. To assign V/J genes and CDR3, sequences were annotated using PyIR, a Python wrapper for IgBLAST v1.9, with IMGT germline references. Reads with weak V/J assignments (E-value above 1e-6), missing CDR3, stop codons, out-of-frame junctions, or ambiguous translated residues were removed. V3J clonotypes were defined as sequences sharing an identical inferred V gene, J gene, and CDR3 amino acid sequence. To compute the percentage overlap between repertoires, the number of shared unique clonotypes was divided by the size of the smaller repertoire. Three approaches were used to assess repertoire richness: RTK rarefaction, the Chao1 estimator, and Recon v2.1 estimates of unobserved clonotypes. OLGA was used to compute generation probabilities for all TCRbeta clonotypes that the gDNA method yielded from a few donors. In TCRdb, the immuneACCESS table is reduced to in-frame sequences with V and J assigned. These tables do not hold every clone; where another copy was compared, an unresolved V gene accounts for under half, and the others remain unexplained. The D gene and trimming were derived from the DNA, and the V and J assignments and clone size from that table. The sample has about 1 million clones on record, about 77% of them singletons. Approximately 1.5% of the sample is in the top ten clones.

Sequencing used memory CD4+ T cells sorted from blood. The sample's cell subset or site label, decoded: CD45RA-negative fraction. The source is a man younger than 35 in good health. The chain is assembled from TRBV11-1 and TRBJ2-5; the D gene is possibly TRBD1 or TRBD2, with 5 bases matching each. The nucleotide sequence is TGTGCCAGCACGAGGGGTACCCAAGAGACCCAGTACTTC. It is translated as CASTRGTQETQYF.